This paragraph reports one T cell receptor (beta chain). Its antigen is unknown. This sample is part of a study of neoadjuvant anti-PD-1 for oral cavity cancer. Background on the study: Most patients had three to four biweekly doses of 3 mg/kg nivolumab before resection. Patients without progression got a fourth dose around day 43.

Broader study findings: Post-nivolumab, blood T cell clonality was significantly elevated in non-responders.

Between the trimmed V and J ends, which lost 2 bases and 5 bases, there was a span of 11 bases. The CDR3 extends over 13 amino acids. The germline V gene encodes CDR1 SGHRS and CDR2 YFSETQ. Time point meaning: after neoadjuvant nivolumab, at surgical resection. Stage II-IVA oral cavity squamous cell carcinoma was new and untreated by systemic or radiation therapy. Profiled with immunoSEQ multiplex PCR; TCRdb holds only in-frame clones, not every one. The sample lists tens of thousands of clones; about 76% were seen once. The source of this sequence is a person between 40 and 79 years old with oral cavity squamous cell carcinoma. The V and J genes are TRBV5-1 and TRBJ2-7; unclear D gene. The material was PBMCs, obtained after nivolumab (anti-PD-1) treatment. CDR3 nucleotides: TGCGCCAGCAGCTTATGGGATTTGGACGAGCAGTACTTC. Translating gives CASSLWDLDEQYF.